This T cell receptor beta chain was sequenced in a study of blood T cell repertoires in COVID-19. The method was immunoSEQ multiplex PCR; TCRdb's version includes in-frame clones alone and lacks a portion of them. The table shows about 490,000 clones, with 70% to 90% occurring only once. Deletions cut 5 bases from V and 3 bases from J, with 13 bases between. CDR1 is MNHEY and CDR2 is SMNVEV in the germline V gene (reference sequence). The CDR3 runs 15 residues. Sequencing was carried out using peripheral blood. The sequence was collected from a human donor in a cohort sampled during active COVID-19. The V gene is TRBV27, the J gene TRBJ1-4; D may be TRBD1 (5 bases). CDR3 loop: CASSGVGGANEKLFF. As DNA, the CDR3 is TGTGCCAGCAGTGGCGTGGGGGGGGCTAATGAAAAACTGTTTTTT.